These 14 T cell receptor beta chains came from one sample sequenced in a study of control samples from healthy donors and cancer patients. Method: immunoSEQ multiplex PCR; TCRdb's copy keeps in-frame clones and lacks some. The sample has approximately 140,000 clones; about 85% are singletons. The specimen sequenced was blood. The receptors come from a woman in her 30s in good health.

The V call is TRBV6-5, the J call TRBJ2-1, with 12 bases identical to TRBD2. V dropped 7 bases and J dropped 7; count of bases not matched to a gene: 5. The germline CDR1 and CDR2 sequences are MNHEY and SVGAGI. The CDR3 consists of 14 residues. The CDR3 is CASKLAGGTNEQFF. The DNA of the CDR3 is TGTGCCAGCAAACTAGCGGGAGGTACGAATGAGCAGTTCTTC.

The DNA for the CDR3 is TGCGCCAGCAGCTTGGGACAGGCACAGAACTATGGCTACACCTTC. This gives the protein CASSLGQAQNYGYTF. V gene TRBV5-1 combines with J gene TRBJ1-2, with D maybe TRBD1 (6 bases). The CDR3 spans 15 residues. With 0 bases removed from V and 2 bases from J, the gap between germline ends came to 11 bases. Germline V gene sequence: CDR1 SGHRS, CDR2 YFSETQ. The complete variable domain, with remaining parts taken from reference TRBV5-1 and TRBJ1-2, reads KAGVTQTPRYLIKTRGQQVTLSCSPISGHRSVSWYQQTPGQGLQFLFEYFSETQRNKGNFPGRFSGRQFSNSRSEMNVSTLELGDSALYLCASSLGQAQNYGYTFGSGTRLTVV.

This sequence joins TRBV5-1 and TRBJ2-2; TRBD2 matches 11 bases. The length of the CDR3 is 17 residues. Germline lookup yields CDR1 SGHRS and CDR2 YFSETQ. Trimming took 2 bases from V and 1 from J; bases not matched to a gene: 4. For the CDR3, the DNA is TGCGCCAGCAGCTTTCTACTAGCGGGAGTGAACACCGGGGAGCTGTTTTTT. Encoded protein: CASSFLLAGVNTGELFF.

The rearrangement uses TRBV30 and TRBJ2-3, with 8 bases lining up with TRBD2. Looked up from germline, CDR1 is GTSNPN and CDR2 is SVGIG (reference sequence). The trim removed 7 bases at V and 2 bases at J, leaving 5 bases unmatched. CDR3 length: 13 residues. The CDR3 reads CASIAGPTDTQYF. DNA of the CDR3: TGTGCCTCTATAGCGGGGCCCACAGATACGCAGTATTTT.

The rearrangement uses TRBV2 and TRBJ2-7; 10 bases are a match to TRBD2. V lost 2 bases, J lost 3 bases, and 1 base stayed unmatched. CDR1 and CDR2 (germline): SNHLY, FYNNEI. The CDR3 is 14 residues long. The CDR3 nucleotides are TGTGCCAGCAGTGAACTAGCGGGAGTCTACGAGCAGTACTTC. Its protein product is CASSELAGVYEQYF.

Only one count was recorded for this clone. The gene calls are TRBV5-1 and TRBJ2-1; TRBD2 might be the D (5 bases). Germline V lookup: CDR1 SGHRS, CDR2 YFSETQ. The CDR3 totals 14 residues. Trimming took 0 bases from V and 10 from J, leaving 14 bases between them. CDR3 bases: TGCGCCAGCAGCTTGGCGCTAGCCCGGACCGAGCAGTTCTTC. Translating it yields CASSLALARTEQFF.

This sequence joins TRBV21-1 and TRBJ2-1. TRBV21-1 is assigned pseudogene status. The CDR3 covers 15 residues. CDR3 residues: CARIKSRETGHEQFF. The DNA for the CDR3 is TGTGCCAGGATAAAAAGCAGGGAGACTGGTCATGAGCAGTTCTTC.

The chain has TRBV7-9 and TRBJ1-1, with D tentatively TRBD1 (5 bases). The CDR3 is 15 residues long. V lost 1 base and J 0 bases, leaving 9 bases between the germline ends. The germline gives CDR1 SEHNR, CDR2 FQNEAQ (reference sequence). CDR3 sequence reads: CASSLVSGVNTEAFF. The CDR3 bases are TGTGCCAGCAGCTTAGTATCGGGGGTGAACACTGAAGCTTTCTTT.

The rearrangement joins TRBV5-6 to TRBJ1-2, with 7 nucleotides matching TRBD1. Unmatched junction bases numbered 9, after V lost 5 bases and J lost 2 bases. Germline V gives CDR1 SGHDT, CDR2 YYEEEE. The CDR3 has 15 residues. CDR3 DNA: TGTGCCAGCAGTCGAGCAGGGGGGCGCAACTATGGCTACACCTTC. It yields the protein CASSRAGGRNYGYTF.

The rearrangement joins TRBV2 to TRBJ2-1; 8 positions match TRBD2. From germline, CDR1 is SNHLY and CDR2 FYNNEI. V trimming: 4 bases; J trimming: 13 bases; junction bases outside the gene matches: 6. This CDR3 is 12 amino acids long. The CDR3 is CASSGLAGTQFF. CDR3 bases: TGTGCCAGCAGTGGGCTAGCGGGTACTCAGTTCTTC.

CDR3 nucleotides: TGTGCCATCAGTGGGGGCAGCAATCAGCCCCAGCATTTT. Protein product: CAISGGSNQPQHF. The chain couples TRBV10-3 to TRBJ1-5; maybe TRBD1 (5 bases). V was cut by 4 bases and J by 1 base, with 5 bases left in between. This CDR3 has 13 residues. Per the germline V gene, CDR1 is ENHRY and CDR2 is SYGVKD.

The V call is TRBV12-3 or TRBV12-4, the J call TRBJ2-1, with a tentative D call TRBD1 (6 bases). CDR3 length: 13 residues. Trimming took off 8 bases at V and 1 base at J, with 9 bases between the two ends. CDR3 nucleotides: TGTGCCAGCGTGGGGACATCCTACAATGAGCAGTTCTTC. Protein sequence: CASVGTSYNEQFF.

The V call is TRBV6-5, the J call TRBJ1-5; D is unresolved. Trimming removed 0 bases from V and 0 bases from J, with 3 bases in between. The length of the CDR3 is 14 residues. The germline V gene has CDR1 MNHEY and CDR2 SVGAGI. CDR3 protein: CASSYSHSNQPQHF. CDR3 in DNA: TGTGCCAGCAGTTACTCCCATAGCAATCAGCCCCAGCATTTT.

The rearrangement links TRBV6-1 to TRBJ1-4; D might be TRBD1 (5 bases). V lost 2 bases and J 7 bases, leaving 11 bases between the germline ends. CDR3 length: 14 amino acids. Germline V CDR1 and CDR2: MNHNS, SASEGT. The CDR3, as DNA: TGTGCCAGCAGTGAAACCCCGAGGGGTGAAAAACTGTTTTTT. It yields the protein CASSETPRGEKLFF.